This T cell receptor beta chain came from a study of shared clonotypes between healthy human individuals (TCRdb year 2020). About the full investigation: A couple of women and a few men aged 18 to 49 years were included in the cohort. For each donor, three plates each were used for CD4 naive and CD4 memory, two plates were used for CD8 naive, and one plate was used for CD8 memory. Blood TCR repertoires of about 5 healthy adults were deeply sequenced to estimate repertoire size and the extent of clonotype sharing between individuals. Libraries were prepared and TCR repertoires were sequenced by different laboratories using diverse techniques, in order to increase sequencing depth and limit assay-specific biases. Each donor's leukapheresis produced roughly between roughly 0.9 and 9 billion PBMCs.

Including cysteine and phenylalanine, the CDR3 has 16 amino acids. CDR3 DNA is the only sequence kept; it has 48 bases, read in frame from the first base. Trimming at the junction amounts to 5 bases on V and 4 bases on J, and the germline ends lie 18 bases apart. CDR1 and CDR2 were assigned from the germline V gene (reference sequence) as MNHEY and SMNVEV. General conclusions and limits of the study: Pairwise subsampling led to the expectation that sequencing depth would affect the degree of clonotype sharing among donors. Naive subsets generally had larger estimated clonotype richness than memory subsets. Incomplete sequencing was indicated by rarefaction of sorted-subset datasets, despite the large sequencing depth. Sampling was limited to blood, and TCR repertoires in tissue likely differ from TCR repertoires in blood. Across a handful of donors, roughly 5.1% of naive CD4, approximately 3.6% of naive CD8, 2% to 2.5% of memory CD4, and approximately 0.4% of memory CD8 clonotypes were shared. Higher generation probabilities were observed for clonotypes shared by all four sorted-subset donors than for non-shared clonotypes. Because the study included a small number of donors, the genetic and exposure-history diversity represented was limited.

Using the deep immunoSEQ assay, multiplex PCR amplified TCR CDR3 regions from genomic DNA. Extracted genomic DNA from each cell subset was spread evenly across all wells of several immunoSEQ 96-well plates, with each plate serving as a replicate. Each replicate PCR for sorted subsets received roughly 200 ng genomic DNA, equal to tens of thousands of T cell genomes. The purified libraries were quantified using a Qubit 3.0 fluorometer, sized with a Bioanalyzer 2100, and then quantified again using the KAPA Library Quantification kit. Every immunoSEQ 96-well plate was sequenced on a separate single-read 150-cycle Illumina NextSeq 550 flow cell. The published analysis was carried out like this. Because the immunoSEQ output included only junctional sequences and no quality scores, the filtering could not be the same as the filtering used for full-length reads. Sequences were annotated with PyIR, a Python wrapper for IgBLAST v1.9, using IMGT germline references to assign V/J genes and CDR3. Reads were filtered out if the reads had weak V/J assignments (E-value above 1e-6), no CDR3, stop codons, out-of-frame junctions, or ambiguous translated residues. V3J clonotypes were defined as sequences sharing the same inferred V gene, J gene, and CDR3 amino acid sequence. The percentage overlap between two repertoires was calculated by dividing the number of shared unique clonotypes by the size of the smaller repertoire. Repertoire richness was assessed with RTK rarefaction, the Chao1 estimator, and Recon v2.1 estimates of unobserved clonotypes. For all TCRbeta clonotypes obtained by the gDNA method from a few donors, generation probabilities were computed with OLGA. TCRdb carries this immuneACCESS record with in-frame sequences only. Its versions omit some clonotypes, under half of them owing to an unresolved V gene in the studies checked, with the rest unexplained. V and J calls and clone size are those listed in that table; D and trimming were worked out from the DNA. This sample lists roughly 1,000,000 clones; approximately 78% were detected once. The ten largest clonotypes hold roughly 0.55% of the sample.

Remarks on this clone: Its antigen is unknown. Base quality data are lacking; no much larger clone is found one base away.

The donors were healthy, HIV-negative adults who had no recently reported acute infections or vaccinations. Every donor was a Caucasian adult living in Nashville, Tennessee, USA. Magnetic negative selection was used to enrich CD4+ T cells, after which naive cells were positively selected on CD45RA and the negative fraction became the memory subset. Blood was obtained by leukapheresis, after which PBMCs were separated by Ficoll-Histopaque density gradient centrifugation and cryopreserved in liquid nitrogen vapor phase. Purity and quantity of every magnetically sorted T cell population were checked by analytical flow cytometry. Genomic DNA was isolated from each sorted fraction and quantified by UV absorbance on a Nanodrop 2000c.

Sequencing input: memory CD4+ T cells from PBMCs. Read against the paper, the sample's cell subset or site label means: CD45RA-negative fraction. The chain was built from TRBV27 and TRBJ2-1; the D gene cannot be resolved reliably. This receptor was obtained from a man aged 18 to 29 in good health. Some clones in this sample may be carry-over from other donors' samples. In nucleotides, the sequence is TGTGCCAGCAGTCCCCAGTTGCGTTCACTTTACAATGAGCAGTTCTTC. This is translated as CASSPQLRSLYNEQFF.